The next 24 T cell receptor beta chains were all read from a single sample in a study of shared clonotypes between healthy human individuals. Only in-frame clones appear in the TCRdb table, and some are missing; sequencing was by immunoSEQ multiplex PCR. There are some 2,500,000 clones in the sample; approximately 90% occur only once, and 0.37% lies in the top ten. Sequenced: naive CD4+ T cells from PBMCs. Sample subset: CD45RA+ positively selected. Receptors originate from a man aged 18 to 29 in good health. Some clones in this sample may be carry-over from other donors' samples.

The V and J genes are TRBV9 and TRBJ2-2; 9 nucleotides align to TRBD2. The germline CDR1 and CDR2 sequences are SGDLS and YYNGEE. V lost 4 bases and J lost 3; bases outside the gene matches: 10. This CDR3 region has 17 residues. CDR3 coding DNA: TGTGCCAGCAGCCCAATAGCGGGAGCCGGCGACACCGGGGAGCTGTTTTTT. Amino acid sequence: CASSPIAGAGDTGELFF. Filled out from reference TRBV9 and TRBJ2-2, the complete variable domain reads DSGVTQTPKHLITATGQRVTLRCSPRSGDLSVYWYQQSLDQGLQFLIQYYNGEERAKGNILERFSAQQFPDLHSELNLSSLELGDSALYFCASSPIAGAGDTGELFFGEGSRLTVL.

V is TRBV5-1 and J is TRBJ1-4; D gene uncertain. The CDR3 runs 14 residues. Per the germline V gene, CDR1 is SGHRS and CDR2 is YFSETQ. The germline V and J ends were trimmed by 2 bases and 4 bases, with 9 bases remaining between them. The chain's CDR3 is CASSFSGVNEKLFF. DNA for the CDR3: TGCGCCAGCAGCTTTTCGGGAGTTAATGAAAAACTGTTTTTT.

The chain employs TRBV6-6 and TRBJ1-3, with 7 bases fitting TRBD1. The germline V gene encodes CDR1 MNHNY and CDR2 SVGAGI (reference sequence). The CDR3 has 15 amino acids. The V and J ends lost 8 bases and 0 bases, in that order; junction bases with no gene match: 7. The CDR3 region is CASQQGSSSGNTIYF. CDR3 coding DNA: TGTGCCAGCCAACAGGGGAGTAGCTCTGGAAACACCATATATTTT.

Only one count was recorded for this clone. The chain has TRBV2 and TRBJ1-2, with TRBD1 identical over 7 bases. The V gene end was trimmed by 4 bases and the J gene end by 6 bases; junction bases not matched to a gene: 11. Germline CDR1 and CDR2: SNHLY and FYNNEI. CDR3 length: 15 amino acids. The CDR3 region is CASSGEGAGVHGYTF. Written as DNA, the CDR3 is TGTGCCAGCAGTGGTGAGGGGGCTGGAGTTCATGGCTACACCTTC. The full variable domain, in which reference TRBV2 and TRBJ1-2 provide the parts outside the CDR3, is EPEVTQTPSHQVTQMGQEVILRCVPISNHLYFYWYRQILGQKVEFLVSFYNNEISEKSEIFDDQFSVERPDGSNFTLKIRSTKLEDSAMYFCASSGEGAGVHGYTFGSGTRLTVV.

The chain is built from TRBV7-3 and TRBJ2-3, with TRBD2 identical over 10 bases. This CDR3 is 15 amino acids long. Germline CDR1 and CDR2: SGHTA and FQGTGA. After removal of 1 base from V and 5 bases from J, the junction contained 3 bases not matched to a gene. CDR3 sequence (DNA): TGTGCCAGCAGCTTAAATCCTAGCGGGAGAGATACGCAGTATTTT. Protein: CASSLNPSGRDTQYF.

V is TRBV2 and J is TRBJ2-7; D not resolved. The CDR3 is 13 amino acids. V was clipped by 7 bases and J by 6 bases, with 16 bases between them. Germline V gene lookup returns CDR1 SNHLY and CDR2 FYNNEI. The CDR3 here is CASTSVGRSEQYF. The CDR3 region has the DNA TGTGCCAGCACAAGTGTAGGCCGGAGCGAGCAGTACTTC.

The rearrangement joins TRBV6-1 to TRBJ2-4, with D perhaps assigned TRBD1 or TRBD2 (6 bases each). V dropped 7 bases and J dropped 6 bases, with 19 bases sitting between them. Per the germline V gene, CDR1 is MNHNS and CDR2 is SASEGT. This CDR3 is 15 amino acids long. For the CDR3, the DNA is TGTGCCAGCACCCCACCCGCAGGGGAGGCAAACATTCAGTACTTC. Translated, it gives CASTPPAGEANIQYF.

This chain uses TRBV19 with TRBJ2-7, with 10 bases matching TRBD1. V lost 4 bases to trimming and J lost 0 bases; unmatched junction nucleotides: 12. Germline values: CDR1 LNHDA, CDR2 SQIVND (reference sequence). CDR3 length: 18 amino acids. CDR3 nucleotide sequence: TGTGCCAGTAGTAGCTCGGGACAGGGGAGACTTAGCTCCTACGAGCAGTACTTC. Its translation is CASSSSGQGRLSSYEQYF.

This clone has just one count. V and J are TRBV7-3 and TRBJ2-2; D is undetermined. The germline gives CDR1 SGHTA, CDR2 FQGTGA. V shed 2 bases and J shed 5 bases, with 9 bases lying between them. This CDR3 has 14 amino acids. CDR3 residues: CASSLVPLTGELFF. The DNA of the CDR3 is TGTGCCAGCAGCTTAGTCCCATTGACCGGGGAGCTGTTTTTT.

This clone came up once. The chain links TRBV28 to TRBJ2-7, with 10 bases that match TRBD2. The CDR3 length is 15 residues. Germline CDR1 and CDR2: MDHEN and SYDVKM. Trimming removed 5 bases from V and 2 bases from J; junction bases left unmatched: 6. CDR3 nucleotides: TGTGCCAGCAGTCAGACTAGCGGGTATGCCTACGAGCAGTACTTC. It yields the protein CASSQTSGYAYEQYF.

The V gene is TRBV19, the J gene TRBJ1-2, with a weak D call TRBD1 (5 bases). V was trimmed by 7 bases and J by 8 bases, leaving 26 bases between them. Per germline, CDR1 LNHDA and CDR2 SQIVND (reference sequence). This CDR3 region has 16 residues. In DNA form, the CDR3 reads TGTGCCAGTACCGACGGGTCCAGGGCAGGGTATGAGGGCTACACCTTC. It translates to CASTDGSRAGYEGYTF.

The J gene is TRBJ2-1, the V gene TRBV5-1; TRBD2 agrees at 8 bases. The V gene's germline CDR1 is SGHRS and CDR2 YFSETQ. V lost 0 bases and J lost 6; bases outside the gene matches: 8. This CDR3 spans 16 amino acids. The DNA for the CDR3 is TGCGCCAGCAGCTTGGGGCTAGCGGGCCCACTCAATGAGCAGTTCTTC. Protein sequence: CASSLGLAGPLNEQFF.

The V call is TRBV27, the J call TRBJ2-7; tentatively, D is TRBD1 (6 bases). Germline V gene data show CDR1 as MNHEY and CDR2 as SMNVEV (reference sequence). The germline V and J ends were trimmed by 3 bases and 2 bases, with 20 bases remaining between them. The CDR3 has 17 residues. The CDR3 region has the DNA TGTGCCAGCAGTTTCGGGCTTCGGGACACCAAAACCTACGAGCAGTACTTC. Its protein is CASSFGLRDTKTYEQYF.

The CDR3 region is CASSRTSGNTGELFF. CDR3 sequence (DNA): TGTGCCAGCAGTAGGACTAGCGGGAACACCGGGGAGCTGTTTTTT. The chain combines TRBV7-8 with TRBJ2-2; 10 bases fit TRBD2. The V gene end was trimmed by 6 bases and the J gene end by 1 base; junction bases not matched to a gene: 2. The germline V gene has CDR1 SGHVS and CDR2 FQNEAQ. The CDR3 is made up of 15 amino acids.

This sequence joins TRBV29-1 and TRBJ2-3; unclear D gene. Germline lookup yields CDR1 SQVTM and CDR2 ANQGSEA. The V and J ends lost 6 bases and 4 bases respectively, with 14 bases between them. The CDR3 has 13 residues. Written as DNA, the CDR3 is TGCAGCGTGACCGGTAGGGTGTCAGATACGCAGTATTTT. As protein: CSVTGRVSDTQYF.

The chain links TRBV6-6 to TRBJ2-3, with D possibly being TRBD2 (6 bases). The CDR3 totals 14 residues. From germline, CDR1 is MNHNY and CDR2 SVGAGI (reference sequence). The V and J ends lost 5 bases and 0 bases respectively, with 9 bases between them. Written as DNA, the CDR3 is TGTGCCAGCAGTGGGAGGTTCAGCACAGATACGCAGTATTTT. This sequence encodes CASSGRFSTDTQYF.

The DNA of the CDR3 is TGTGCCAGCAGCTCAACGGCGGGGCCCTACACTGAAGCTTTCTTT. As protein: CASSSTAGPYTEAFF. The V and J genes are TRBV5-6 and TRBJ1-1; the D gene is possibly TRBD1 (5 bases). CDR1 is SGHDT and CDR2 is YYEEEE in the germline V gene. The germline V and J ends were trimmed by 3 bases and 3 bases, with 15 bases remaining between them. The CDR3 spans 15 residues.

The chain uses TRBV7-3 and TRBJ1-3; perhaps TRBD1 as D (6 bases). This CDR3 has 15 residues. V was shortened by 4 bases and J by 4 bases, with 14 bases between the two germline ends. CDR1 and CDR2 (germline): SGHTA, FQGTGA. The chain's CDR3 is CASSSTTGSGNTIYF. The CDR3 coding sequence is TGTGCCAGCAGCTCGACAACAGGGTCCGGAAACACCATATATTTT. Full variable domain (rest looked up from reference TRBV7-3 and TRBJ1-3): GAGVSQTPSNKVTEKGKYVELRCDPISGHTALYWYRQSLGQGPEFLIYFQGTGAADDSGLPNDRFFAVRPEGSVSTLKIQRTERGDSAVYLCASSSTTGSGNTIYFGEGSWLTVV.

The genes are TRBV5-1 and TRBJ1-4; no clear D gene. Deletions cut 4 bases from V and 8 bases from J, with 15 bases between. This CDR3 spans 14 amino acids. Germline values: CDR1 SGHRS, CDR2 YFSETQ. The CDR3 bases are TGCGCCAGCAGCCTCGGATCTACCAAAGAAAAACTGTTTTTT. It codes for CASSLGSTKEKLFF.

This sequence joins TRBV7-2 and TRBJ2-7, with no clear D. V lost 4 bases, J lost 3 bases, and 10 bases lay in between. Looked up from germline, CDR1 is SGHTA and CDR2 is FQGNSA. This CDR3 region has 13 residues. The CDR3 reads CASSSRPGYEQYF. CDR3 coding DNA: TGTGCCAGCAGCTCCCGCCCAGGCTACGAGCAGTACTTC.

The chain has TRBV5-1 and TRBJ2-3; D remains ambiguous. Trimming stripped 4 bases from V and 5 bases from J, with 17 bases between. Germline lookup yields CDR1 SGHRS and CDR2 YFSETQ. The CDR3 runs 15 residues. The CDR3 is CASSSPYSPIDTQYF. CDR3 in DNA: TGCGCCAGCAGCAGTCCCTATTCGCCCATAGATACGCAGTATTTT.

This rearrangement joins TRBV30 to TRBJ1-5; D might be TRBD1 (5 bases). Per germline, CDR1 GTSNPN and CDR2 SVGIG (reference sequence). Trimming stripped 2 bases from V and 9 bases from J, with 11 bases between. CDR3 length equals 12 residues. The DNA of the CDR3 is TGTGCCTGGAGTACAGGTAGTCCGCCCCAGCATTTT. Its translation is CAWSTGSPPQHF.

Only one count was recorded for this clone. This chain connects TRBV11-3 to TRBJ2-3; D gene ambiguous. Germline V lookup: CDR1 SGHNT, CDR2 YENEEA. The CDR3 has 12 amino acids. Trimming took off 4 bases at V and 2 bases at J, with 4 bases between the two ends. CDR3 in amino acids: CASSSLTDTQYF. The DNA of the CDR3 is TGTGCCAGCAGCTCACTCACAGATACGCAGTATTTT.

The CDR3 DNA reads as TGTGCCAGCTCACCTCGGACAGGCCCTAGGATGTGGGAGCAGTACTTC. Translating gives CASSPRTGPRMWEQYF. The rearrangement uses TRBV18 and TRBJ2-7; 7 nucleotides align to TRBD1. This CDR3 has 16 residues. V trimming: 3 bases; J trimming: 7 bases; junction bases outside the gene matches: 15. Germline CDR1 is KGHSH and CDR2 is LQKENI.